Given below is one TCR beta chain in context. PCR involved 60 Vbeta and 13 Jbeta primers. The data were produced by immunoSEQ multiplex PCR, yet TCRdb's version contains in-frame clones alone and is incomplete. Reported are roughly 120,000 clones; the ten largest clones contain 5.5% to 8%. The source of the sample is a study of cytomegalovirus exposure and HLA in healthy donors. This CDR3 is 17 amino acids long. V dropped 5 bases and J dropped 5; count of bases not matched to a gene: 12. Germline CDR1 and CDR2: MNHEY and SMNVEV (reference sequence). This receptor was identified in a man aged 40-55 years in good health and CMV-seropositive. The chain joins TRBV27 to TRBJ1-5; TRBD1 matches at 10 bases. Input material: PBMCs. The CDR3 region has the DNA TGTGCCAGCAGTCCGCGAACCGGGACAGGGGTGGATCAGCCCCAGCATTTT. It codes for CASSPRTGTGVDQPQHF.